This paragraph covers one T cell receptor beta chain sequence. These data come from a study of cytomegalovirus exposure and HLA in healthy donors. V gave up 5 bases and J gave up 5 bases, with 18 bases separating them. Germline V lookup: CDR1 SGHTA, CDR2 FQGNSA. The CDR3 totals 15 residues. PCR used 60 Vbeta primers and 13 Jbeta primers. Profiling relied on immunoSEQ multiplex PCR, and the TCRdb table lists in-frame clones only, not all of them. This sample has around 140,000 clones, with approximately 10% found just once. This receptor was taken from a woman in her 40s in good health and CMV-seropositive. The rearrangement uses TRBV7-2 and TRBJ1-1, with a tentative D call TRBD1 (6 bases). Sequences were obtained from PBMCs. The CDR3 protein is CASSSRVRDKTEAFF. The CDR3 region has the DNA TGTGCCAGCAGCAGCAGAGTCCGGGACAAGACTGAAGCTTTCTTT.